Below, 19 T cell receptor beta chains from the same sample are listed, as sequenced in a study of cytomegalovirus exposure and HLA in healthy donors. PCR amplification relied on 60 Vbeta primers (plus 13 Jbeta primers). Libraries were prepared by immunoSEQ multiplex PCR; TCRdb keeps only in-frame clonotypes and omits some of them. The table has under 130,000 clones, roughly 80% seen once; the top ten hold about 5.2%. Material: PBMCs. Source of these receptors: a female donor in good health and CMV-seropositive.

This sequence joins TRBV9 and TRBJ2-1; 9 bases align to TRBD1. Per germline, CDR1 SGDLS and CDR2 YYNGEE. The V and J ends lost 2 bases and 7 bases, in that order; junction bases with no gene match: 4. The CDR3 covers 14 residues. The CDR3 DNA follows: TGTGCCAGCAGCGTGGGGACAGGGCGGAATGAGCAGTTCTTC. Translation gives CASSVGTGRNEQFF. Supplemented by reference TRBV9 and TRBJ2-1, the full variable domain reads DSGVTQTPKHLITATGQRVTLRCSPRSGDLSVYWYQQSLDQGLQFLIQYYNGEERAKGNILERFSAQQFPDLHSELNLSSLELGDSALYFCASSVGTGRNEQFFGPGTRLTVL.

The CDR3 DNA reads TGTGCCAGCAGTTTAGTGGACAGGGGGGAAGGAAGCAGCAATCAGCCCCAGCATTTT. It codes for CASSLVDRGEGSSNQPQHF. This chain uses TRBV27 with TRBJ1-5; 10 positions match TRBD1. Looked up from germline, CDR1 is MNHEY and CDR2 is SMNVEV (reference sequence). The CDR3 has 19 amino acids. Trimming cost V 2 bases and J 1 base; bases outside gene matches: 11.

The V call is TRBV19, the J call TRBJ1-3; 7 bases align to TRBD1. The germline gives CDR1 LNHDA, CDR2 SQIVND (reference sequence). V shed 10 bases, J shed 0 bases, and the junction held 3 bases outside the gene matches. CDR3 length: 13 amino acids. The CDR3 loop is CAIWDSSGNTIYF. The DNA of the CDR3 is TGTGCCATTTGGGACAGCTCTGGAAACACCATATATTTT.

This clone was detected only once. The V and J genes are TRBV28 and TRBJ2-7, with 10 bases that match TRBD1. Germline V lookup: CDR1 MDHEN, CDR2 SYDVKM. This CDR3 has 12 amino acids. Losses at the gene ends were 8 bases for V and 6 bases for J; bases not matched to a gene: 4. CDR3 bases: TGTGCCAGCGGGACAGGGGTGTCCGAGCAGTACTTC. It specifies CASGTGVSEQYF.

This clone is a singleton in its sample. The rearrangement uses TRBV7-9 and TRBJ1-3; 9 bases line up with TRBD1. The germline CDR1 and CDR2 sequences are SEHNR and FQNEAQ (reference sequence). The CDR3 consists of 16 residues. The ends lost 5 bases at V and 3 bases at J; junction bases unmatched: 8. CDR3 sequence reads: CASSLQGAVVGNTIYF. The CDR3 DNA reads TGTGCCAGCAGCCTACAGGGGGCGGTAGTTGGAAACACCATATATTTT.

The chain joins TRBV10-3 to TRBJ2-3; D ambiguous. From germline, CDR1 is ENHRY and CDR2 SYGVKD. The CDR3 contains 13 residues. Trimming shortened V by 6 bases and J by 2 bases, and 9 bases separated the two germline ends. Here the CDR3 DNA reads TGTGCCATCAGCCTATTTTCCACAGATACGCAGTATTTT. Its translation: CAISLFSTDTQYF.

This CDR3 reads CASSGAGSWNGYTF. CDR3 nucleotide sequence: TGTGCCAGCAGTGGAGCCGGGTCCTGGAATGGCTACACCTTC. The V gene is TRBV6-1, the J gene TRBJ1-2, with no clear D. Trimming left V 4 bases short and J 6 bases short, with 15 bases between. From germline, CDR1 is MNHNS and CDR2 SASEGT. The CDR3 consists of 14 residues.

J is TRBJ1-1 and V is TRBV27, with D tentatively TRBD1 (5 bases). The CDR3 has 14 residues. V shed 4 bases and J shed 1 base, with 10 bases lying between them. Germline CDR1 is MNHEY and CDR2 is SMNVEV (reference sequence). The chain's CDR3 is CASSSTGQNTEAFF. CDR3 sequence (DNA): TGTGCCAGCAGTTCAACCGGACAGAACACTGAAGCTTTCTTT.

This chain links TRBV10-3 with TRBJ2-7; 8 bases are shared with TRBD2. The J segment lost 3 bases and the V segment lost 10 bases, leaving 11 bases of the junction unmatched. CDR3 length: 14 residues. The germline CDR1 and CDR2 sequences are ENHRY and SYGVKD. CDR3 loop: CATLAGLAGYEQYF. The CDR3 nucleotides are TGTGCCACCCTCGCTGGGCTAGCGGGCTACGAGCAGTACTTC.

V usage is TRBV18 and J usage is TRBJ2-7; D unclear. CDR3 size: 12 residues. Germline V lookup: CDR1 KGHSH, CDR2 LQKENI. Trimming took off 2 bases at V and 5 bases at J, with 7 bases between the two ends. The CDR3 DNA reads TGTGCCAGCTCACCAAACAGTCACGAGCAGTACTTC. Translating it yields CASSPNSHEQYF.

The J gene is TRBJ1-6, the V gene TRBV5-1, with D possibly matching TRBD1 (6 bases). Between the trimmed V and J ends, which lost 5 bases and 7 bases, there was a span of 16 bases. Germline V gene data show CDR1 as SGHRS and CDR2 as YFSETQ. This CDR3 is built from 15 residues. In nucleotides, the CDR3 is TGCGCCAGCAGACCCTCCGGGACACAAAATTCACCCCTCCACTTT. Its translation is CASRPSGTQNSPLHF.

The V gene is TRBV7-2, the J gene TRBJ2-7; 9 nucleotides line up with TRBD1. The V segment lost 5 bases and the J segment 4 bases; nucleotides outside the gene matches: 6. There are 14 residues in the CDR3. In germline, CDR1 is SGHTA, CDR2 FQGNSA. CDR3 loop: CASSIGTGNYEQYF. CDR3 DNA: TGTGCCAGCAGCATAGGGACAGGGAATTACGAGCAGTACTTC.

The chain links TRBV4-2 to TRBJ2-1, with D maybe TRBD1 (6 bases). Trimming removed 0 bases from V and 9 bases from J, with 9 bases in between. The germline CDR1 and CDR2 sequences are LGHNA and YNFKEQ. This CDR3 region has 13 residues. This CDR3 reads CASSQDTRGEQFF. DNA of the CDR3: TGTGCCAGCAGCCAAGATACCAGGGGTGAGCAGTTCTTC.

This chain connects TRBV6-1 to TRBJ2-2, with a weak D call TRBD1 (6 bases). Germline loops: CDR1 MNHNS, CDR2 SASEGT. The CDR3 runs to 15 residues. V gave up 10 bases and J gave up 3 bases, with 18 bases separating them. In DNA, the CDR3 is TGTGCCACCTGGGCCGGACAGAAGTACACCGGGGAGCTGTTTTTT. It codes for CATWAGQKYTGELFF.

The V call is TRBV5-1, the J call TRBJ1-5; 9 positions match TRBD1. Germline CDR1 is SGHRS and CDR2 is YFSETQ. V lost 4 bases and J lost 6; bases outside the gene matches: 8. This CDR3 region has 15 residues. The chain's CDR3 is CASSPGQGMGQPQHF. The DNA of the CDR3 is TGCGCCAGCAGCCCGGGACAGGGAATGGGTCAGCCCCAGCATTTT.

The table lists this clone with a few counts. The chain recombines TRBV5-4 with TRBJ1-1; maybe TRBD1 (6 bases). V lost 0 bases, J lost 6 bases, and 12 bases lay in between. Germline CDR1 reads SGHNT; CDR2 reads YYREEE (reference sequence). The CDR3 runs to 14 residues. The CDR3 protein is CASSLGTRGPEAFF. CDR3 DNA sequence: TGTGCCAGCAGCTTGGGCACCAGGGGACCTGAAGCTTTCTTT.

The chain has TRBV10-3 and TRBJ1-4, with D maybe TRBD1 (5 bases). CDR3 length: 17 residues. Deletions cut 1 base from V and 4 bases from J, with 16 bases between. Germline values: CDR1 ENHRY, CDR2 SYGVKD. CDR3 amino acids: CAISEFRKGYGNEKLFF. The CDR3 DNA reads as TGTGCCATCAGTGAGTTTAGGAAGGGGTATGGTAATGAAAAACTGTTTTTT.

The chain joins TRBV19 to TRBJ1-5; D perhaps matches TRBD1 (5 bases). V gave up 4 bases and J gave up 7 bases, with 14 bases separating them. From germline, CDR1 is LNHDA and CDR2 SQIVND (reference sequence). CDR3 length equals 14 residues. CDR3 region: CASSRGRERQPQHF. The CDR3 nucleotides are TGTGCCAGTAGTAGGGGGAGGGAACGACAGCCCCAGCATTTT.

CDR3 nucleotides: TGTGCCAGCAGCTGGGGGACAAGGGGTCAGCCCCAGCATTTT. Encoded protein: CASSWGTRGQPQHF. V and J are TRBV11-2 and TRBJ1-5; maybe TRBD1 (6 bases). Trimming pared 4 bases from V and 6 bases from J, leaving 13 bases between. The CDR3 is 14 amino acids. Germline-derived CDR1 and CDR2 are SGHAT and FQNNGV. Together with reference TRBV11-2 and TRBJ1-5, the CDR3 gives the full variable domain: EAGVAQSPRYKIIEKRQSVAFWCNPISGHATLYWYQQILGQGPKLLIQFQNNGVVDDSQLPKDRFSAERLKGVDSTLKIQPAKLEDSAVYLCASSWGTRGQPQHFGDGTRLSIL.